Presented here are 32 T cell receptor beta chains from one specimen sequenced in a study of cytomegalovirus exposure and HLA in healthy donors (dated by TCRdb to the late 2010s). Libraries were constructed by the immunoSEQ multiplex PCR assay. This immuneACCESS table, as held by TCRdb, lists in-frame sequences with V and J called but not all clones. Of the missing ones, under half trace to an unresolved V gene in checked studies; the others have no known cause. Across this sample there are about 57,000 clones, with over 85% seen only once. 5.8% of the sample is taken by the ten largest. The sample was PBMCs. All receptors come from a woman younger than 35 in good health and CMV-seronegative.

V gene TRBV2 combines with J gene TRBJ1-4, with 7 bases aligning to TRBD1. Trimming removed 5 bases from V and 10 bases from J; junction bases left unmatched: 1. The V gene's germline CDR1 is SNHLY and CDR2 FYNNEI. The length of the CDR3 is 11 residues. CDR3 sequence reads: CASSNRGKLFF. The CDR3, as DNA: TGTGCCAGCAGTAACAGGGGAAAACTGTTTTTT.

The rearrangement links TRBV2 to TRBJ2-2; D might be TRBD2 (5 bases). V lost 8 bases and J lost 5, with 9 bases in between. The CDR3 consists of 12 residues. Germline V gene data show CDR1 as SNHLY and CDR2 as FYNNEI. The CDR3 spells CASLKRTGELFF. The CDR3 bases are TGTGCCAGCCTTAAGCGGACCGGGGAGCTGTTTTTT.

This clone has just one count. This chain links TRBV7-8 with TRBJ2-1, with TRBD2 matching over 10 bases. V lost 2 bases and J lost 2; bases outside the gene matches: 3. CDR1 and CDR2 (germline): SGHVS, FQNEAQ. The CDR3 runs to 16 residues. CDR3 amino acids: CASSLLAGAPYNEQFF. CDR3 DNA sequence: TGTGCCAGCAGCTTACTAGCGGGAGCTCCCTACAATGAGCAGTTCTTC.

This clone turned up a few times. Written as DNA, the CDR3 is TGTGCCAGCAGTAGGGACAGGCAAGAGACCCAGTACTTC. This translates into CASSRDRQETQYF. The chain links TRBV6-5 to TRBJ2-5; 8 nucleotides match TRBD1. The CDR3 extends over 13 amino acids. V trimming: 5 bases; J trimming: 2 bases; junction bases outside the gene matches: 1. Per the germline V gene, CDR1 is MNHEY and CDR2 is SVGAGI.

V usage is TRBV27 and J usage is TRBJ2-3, with 7 bases that match TRBD2. The germline gives CDR1 MNHEY, CDR2 SMNVEV (reference sequence). There are 14 residues in the CDR3. The trim removed 6 bases at V and 0 bases at J, leaving 3 bases unmatched. CDR3 region: CASSPSGSTDTQYF. DNA for the CDR3: TGTGCCAGCAGCCCTAGCGGTAGCACAGATACGCAGTATTTT.

The J gene is TRBJ1-2, the V gene TRBV23-1; the D gene is possibly TRBD1 (5 bases). TRBV23-1 is known as an ORF, though its function is uncertain. V lost 3 bases to trimming and J lost 4 bases, with 12 bases between them. The CDR3 is made up of 14 amino acids. Here the CDR3 reads CASSQPTAVYGYTF. DNA of the CDR3: TGCGCCAGCAGTCAGCCGACAGCCGTCTATGGCTACACCTTC.

This clone showed up just a few times. The rearrangement uses TRBV5-1 and TRBJ2-3, with 8 bases identical to TRBD2. CDR1 is SGHRS, CDR2 YFSETQ, per germline. With V trimmed by 3 bases and J by 4 bases, 7 bases remained unmatched. The CDR3 extends over 15 amino acids. The CDR3 region has the DNA TGCGCCAGCAGCTACAATCGGGGGGGCCCAGATACGCAGTATTTT. Amino acids: CASSYNRGGPDTQYF. The full variable domain, in which reference TRBV5-1 and TRBJ2-3 provide the parts outside the CDR3, is KAGVTQTPRYLIKTRGQQVTLSCSPISGHRSVSWYQQTPGQGLQFLFEYFSETQRNKGNFPGRFSGRQFSNSRSEMNVSTLELGDSALYLCASSYNRGGPDTQYFGPGTRLTVL.

This chain joins TRBV5-4 and TRBJ1-1, with TRBD1 matching 9 bases. The length of the CDR3 is 16 residues. Trimming cost V 0 bases and J 1 base; bases outside gene matches: 4. Germline V gene lookup returns CDR1 SGHNT and CDR2 YYREEE (reference sequence). The CDR3 spells CASSLGLGQGNTEAFF. The CDR3 nucleotides are TGTGCCAGCAGCTTGGGATTGGGACAGGGGAACACTGAAGCTTTCTTT.

The chain has TRBV7-6 and TRBJ2-7, with 11 bases aligning to TRBD2. V gave up 5 bases and J gave up 2 bases; unmatched junction bases: 17. The length of the CDR3 is 19 residues. Per germline, CDR1 SGHVS and CDR2 FNYEAQ. CDR3 sequence reads: CASSPNDLRGTSGPYEQYF. CDR3 DNA: TGTGCCAGCAGCCCCAACGACCTCCGTGGGACTAGCGGACCCTACGAGCAGTACTTC.

A single count supports this clone. V gene TRBV18 combines with J gene TRBJ1-1, with 10 bases fitting TRBD1. V was clipped by 5 bases and J by 0 bases; unmatched bases: 15. The CDR3 consists of 19 residues. Germline V gene sequence: CDR1 KGHSH, CDR2 LQKENI. This chain's CDR3 is CASSLRQGAVERLNTEAFF. DNA for the CDR3: TGTGCCAGCTCATTAAGACAGGGGGCGGTAGAGCGGTTGAACACTGAAGCTTTCTTT.

The chain links TRBV7-9 to TRBJ1-1, with a possible D match to TRBD1 (6 bases). Germline V CDR1 and CDR2: SEHNR, FQNEAQ (reference sequence). The germline V and J ends were trimmed by 3 bases and 1 base, with 15 bases remaining between them. This CDR3 is 16 amino acids long. CDR3 sequence reads: CASSFRGRGTNTEAFF. CDR3 nucleotide sequence: TGTGCCAGCAGCTTTAGGGGCAGGGGTACGAACACTGAAGCTTTCTTT.

V and J are TRBV4-1 and TRBJ2-1, with 7 bases fitting TRBD2. Trimming removed 0 bases from V and 2 bases from J; junction bases left unmatched: 1. CDR1 is MGHRA and CDR2 is YSYEKL in the germline V gene. This CDR3 is built from 15 residues. CDR3 sequence: CASSQEGRAYNEQFF. In nucleotides, the CDR3 is TGCGCCAGCAGCCAAGAGGGGAGGGCCTACAATGAGCAGTTCTTC.

This chain links TRBV5-4 with TRBJ1-4, with 7 bases that match TRBD1. Germline assignment: CDR1 SGHNT and CDR2 YYREEE (reference sequence). V lost 5 bases, J lost 8 bases, and 15 bases stayed unmatched. The CDR3 has 16 residues. This chain's CDR3 is CASSPQGGAEQEKLFF. The CDR3 bases are TGTGCCAGCAGTCCTCAGGGGGGCGCTGAACAAGAAAAACTGTTTTTT.

CDR3 region: CASSFLSSGHTDTQYF. CDR3 in DNA: TGTGCCAGCAGCTTCCTGTCTAGCGGACACACAGATACGCAGTATTTT. The chain carries TRBV11-2 and TRBJ2-3; TRBD2 matches 7 bases. The junction had 8 bases not matched to a gene; V was cut back by 3 bases and J by 2 bases. From germline, CDR1 is SGHAT and CDR2 FQNNGV. The CDR3 covers 16 residues.

This chain joins TRBV7-2 and TRBJ1-2; D is possibly TRBD1 (5 bases). The germline V gene has CDR1 SGHTA and CDR2 FQGNSA. The CDR3 covers 13 residues. V gave up 3 bases and J gave up 5 bases, with 10 bases separating them. CDR3: CASSFQGTYGYTF. The DNA of the CDR3 is TGTGCCAGCAGCTTTCAGGGAACGTATGGCTACACCTTC.

This chain links TRBV5-4 with TRBJ2-7; no clear D. The CDR3 extends over 12 amino acids. V gave up 2 bases and J gave up 6 bases, with 9 bases separating them. Germline CDR1 SGHNT, CDR2 YYREEE (reference sequence). The CDR3 spells CASSFQVGEQYF. The CDR3 nucleotides are TGTGCCAGCAGCTTCCAGGTGGGCGAGCAGTACTTC.

The CDR3 DNA reads as TGTGCCAGCAGCTTAGACAGGGTTTTCGGGGAGCTGTTTTTT. Protein: CASSLDRVFGELFF. This sequence joins TRBV7-8 and TRBJ2-2; TRBD1 is a possible D gene (6 bases). The V end lost 1 base, the J end lost 7 bases, and 10 bases lay between the germline ends. Per germline, CDR1 SGHVS and CDR2 FQNEAQ. The CDR3 has 14 residues.

For the CDR3, the DNA is TGCAGCGTTGTGTCGGACTACGAGCAGTACGTC. This encodes CSVVSDYEQYV. This rearrangement joins TRBV29-1 to TRBJ2-7, with D hard to call. Per germline, CDR1 SQVTM and CDR2 ANQGSEA. V was shortened by 4 bases and J by 3 bases, with 7 bases between the two germline ends. The CDR3 loop spans 11 amino acids.

This chain connects TRBV10-2 to TRBJ2-5; 7 bases are shared with TRBD1. V lost 8 bases, J lost 2 bases, and 8 bases stayed unmatched. In germline, CDR1 is WSHSY, CDR2 SAAADI. CDR3 length equals 14 residues. CDR3 in amino acids: CASSPPGQQETQYF. For the CDR3, the DNA is TGCGCCAGCTCCCCCCCGGGACAGCAAGAGACCCAGTACTTC.

The chain uses TRBV7-6 and TRBJ2-5; perhaps TRBD2 as D (6 bases). Trimming shortened V by 3 bases and J by 6 bases, and 14 bases separated the two germline ends. This CDR3 region has 14 residues. Germline V gene lookup returns CDR1 SGHVS and CDR2 FNYEAQ. In DNA, the CDR3 is TGTGCCAGCAGCTTGCGTTCTGGGAGGAAGACCCAGTACTTC. Residues: CASSLRSGRKTQYF.

The chain carries TRBV5-1 and TRBJ1-3; TRBD1 agrees at 9 bases. CDR1 and CDR2 from the germline V gene are SGHRS and YFSETQ. This CDR3 is built from 17 residues. V gave up 0 bases and J gave up 4 bases; unmatched junction bases: 8. The CDR3 loop is CASSLEEQGAWGNTIYF. CDR3 in DNA: TGCGCCAGCAGCTTGGAGGAACAGGGGGCTTGGGGAAACACCATATATTTT.

The chain links TRBV6-4 to TRBJ2-3, with D tentatively TRBD2 (6 bases). This CDR3 contains 14 residues. The V gene lost 7 bases and the J gene lost 1 base, with 12 bases spanning the gap. Germline CDR1 and CDR2: MRHNA and SNTAGT. The CDR3 region has the DNA TGTGCCAGCAAACCCCAGCGGGGCACAGATACGCAGTATTTT. Its protein is CASKPQRGTDTQYF.

This chain connects TRBV28 to TRBJ2-1; TRBD2 aligns across 10 bases. V trimming: 7 bases; J trimming: 7 bases; junction bases outside the gene matches: 10. The germline V gene encodes CDR1 MDHEN and CDR2 SYDVKM. This CDR3 is 15 amino acids long. The CDR3 loop reads CASNELAGLENEQFF. The CDR3 DNA follows: TGTGCCAGCAACGAACTAGCGGGGCTAGAAAATGAGCAGTTCTTC.

The chain combines TRBV7-2 with TRBJ2-1, with 12 bases lining up with TRBD2. This CDR3 contains 18 residues. The J segment lost 6 bases and the V segment lost 1 base, leaving 10 bases of the junction unmatched. CDR1 is SGHTA, CDR2 FQGNSA, per germline. This chain's CDR3 is CASSLGLAGASLINEQFF. The CDR3 region has the DNA TGTGCCAGCAGCTTAGGACTAGCGGGAGCCTCGTTAATCAATGAGCAGTTCTTC.

This sequence joins TRBV5-1 and TRBJ1-2, with D perhaps matching TRBD1 (6 bases). Germline loops: CDR1 SGHRS, CDR2 YFSETQ. The V end was cut by 3 bases, the J end by 8 bases, with 14 bases between. The CDR3 sequence is 13 residues long. CDR3 loop: CASSWPGDRGYTF. The CDR3 DNA follows: TGCGCCAGCAGCTGGCCAGGGGATCGGGGCTACACCTTC.

This rearrangement joins TRBV11-3 to TRBJ1-3; D gene uncertain. The CDR3 totals 12 residues. V was cut by 1 base and J by 8 bases, with 6 bases left in between. Germline CDR1 is SGHNT and CDR2 is YENEEA. The CDR3 region has the DNA TGTGCCAGCAGCTTAGGAGGCGACACCATATATTTT. Amino acids: CASSLGGDTIYF.

The chain combines TRBV19 with TRBJ1-4, with 8 bases lining up with TRBD1. V gave up 5 bases and J gave up 6 bases; unmatched junction bases: 2. Germline V CDR1 and CDR2: LNHDA, SQIVND (reference sequence). The CDR3 spans 13 residues. CDR3 DNA: TGTGCCAGTAGTCAGGACAGGGATGAAAAACTGTTTTTT. This gives the protein CASSQDRDEKLFF.

The J gene is TRBJ2-3, the V gene TRBV11-3; 10 bases align to TRBD1. Trimming cost V 1 base and J 3 bases; bases outside gene matches: 7. Germline lookup yields CDR1 SGHNT and CDR2 YENEEA. The CDR3 contains 17 residues. The CDR3 sequence: CASSLARTGGKTDTQYF. CDR3 bases: TGTGCCAGCAGCTTAGCAAGGACAGGGGGAAAAACAGATACGCAGTATTTT. The entire variable domain, with the rest obtained from reference TRBV11-3 and TRBJ2-3, is as follows: EAGVVQSPRYKIIEKKQPVAFWCNPISGHNTLYWYLQNLGQGPELLIRYENEEAVDDSQLPKDRFSAERLKGVDSTLKIQPAELGDSAVYLCASSLARTGGKTDTQYFGPGTRLTVL.

This chain uses TRBV20-1 with TRBJ1-2, with D tentatively TRBD1 (5 bases). CDR1 and CDR2 (germline): DFQATT, SNEGSKA (reference sequence). V lost 3 bases and J lost 8, with 10 bases in between. This CDR3 contains 11 residues. For the CDR3, the DNA is TGCAGTGCTAGTTCTGGGGGGGGCTACACCTTC. This encodes CSASSGGGYTF.

This clone was picked up a small number of times. The J gene is TRBJ1-1, the V gene TRBV28, with unresolved D. This CDR3 has 11 amino acids. CDR1 is MDHEN and CDR2 is SYDVKM in the germline V gene. The V gene lost 4 bases and the J gene lost 8 bases, with 8 bases spanning the gap. CDR3 sequence (DNA): TGTGCCAGCAGTTCGACTCCCGAAGCTTTCTTT. It translates to CASSSTPEAFF.

This clone was detected once. The chain carries TRBV13 and TRBJ1-1; a possible D gene is TRBD1 (5 bases). CDR1 is PRHDT and CDR2 is FYEKMQ in the germline V gene (reference sequence). Trimming left V 5 bases short and J 5 bases short, with 18 bases between. This CDR3 has 15 amino acids. The CDR3, as DNA: TGTGCCAGCAGCCCGATCACCGGGGGTGGAACTGAAGCTTTCTTT. This translates into CASSPITGGGTEAFF.

The chain links TRBV4-1 to TRBJ2-4; D is ambiguous. V lost 0 bases and J lost 2, with 5 bases in between. The CDR3 spans 14 residues. Germline V CDR1 and CDR2: MGHRA, YSYEKL. This CDR3 is CASSQDSSKNIQYF. CDR3 in DNA: TGCGCCAGCAGCCAAGACTCTTCCAAAAACATTCAGTACTTC.